The 6 T cell receptor beta chains in this list originate from one sample, sequenced in a study of cytomegalovirus exposure and HLA in healthy donors. The PCR was carried out with 60 Vbeta primers and 13 Jbeta primers. Here immunoSEQ multiplex PCR was the method, and the copy in TCRdb shows in-frame clones only, minus some. The sample holds about 130,000 clones, 75% to 85% seen once. The sample comprised PBMCs. The receptors were gathered from a man aged 18 to 30 in good health and CMV-seronegative.

The chain has TRBV4-3 and TRBJ2-7, with 7 positions matching TRBD2. Germline CDR1 reads LGHNA; CDR2 reads YSLEER. Trimming removed 1 base from V and 0 bases from J; junction bases left unmatched: 3. The CDR3 spans 15 residues. In nucleotides, the CDR3 is TGCGCCAGCAGCCAAGCAGCGGGAAGCTCCTACGAGCAGTACTTC. Translation gives CASSQAAGSSYEQYF.

The chain links TRBV18 to TRBJ1-1; 11 bases fit TRBD1. The CDR3 contains 19 residues. Germline CDR1 KGHSH, CDR2 LQKENI. The V and J ends lost 3 bases and 1 base, in that order; junction bases with no gene match: 13. The CDR3 DNA follows: TGTGCCAGCTCACCGCGGGGGGGGACAGGGGGTTCCCAGAACACTGAAGCTTTCTTT. Translating gives CASSPRGGTGGSQNTEAFF.

This rearrangement joins TRBV7-2 to TRBJ2-7; 10 bases agree with TRBD2. The V gene end was trimmed by 5 bases and the J gene end by 5 bases; junction bases not matched to a gene: 12. The CDR3 length is 16 residues. From germline, CDR1 is SGHTA and CDR2 FQGNSA. The CDR3 sequence is CASSPGLALASDEQYF. CDR3 DNA sequence: TGTGCCAGCAGCCCGGGACTAGCGCTCGCCTCGGACGAGCAGTACTTC.

This clone was observed a single time. The rearrangement uses TRBV6-6 and TRBJ1-1, with 8 nucleotides matching TRBD1. The V and J ends lost 8 bases and 3 bases, in that order; junction bases with no gene match: 5. Germline assignment: CDR1 MNHNY and CDR2 SVGAGI (reference sequence). The CDR3 extends over 13 amino acids. This chain's CDR3 is CASSDRVYTEAFF. The CDR3 nucleotides are TGTGCCAGCTCGGACAGGGTGTACACTGAAGCTTTCTTT.

V gene TRBV7-3 combines with J gene TRBJ2-1; 10 bases are a match to TRBD2. The CDR3 spans 17 residues. Germline values: CDR1 SGHTA, CDR2 FQGTGA. J lost 7 bases, V lost 1 base, and 10 bases had no gene match. The CDR3 reads CASSLNSGTSALNEQFF. The CDR3 region has the DNA TGTGCCAGCAGCTTAAATTCAGGGACTAGCGCTCTAAATGAGCAGTTCTTC.

This clone was found once. The chain recombines TRBV13 with TRBJ2-1, with TRBD1 as a possible D gene (6 bases). CDR3 size: 13 residues. The V end lost 5 bases, the J end lost 9 bases, and 14 bases lay between the germline ends. The germline gives CDR1 PRHDT, CDR2 FYEKMQ (reference sequence). Here the CDR3 reads CASSPTQGFEQFF. Written as DNA, the CDR3 is TGTGCCAGCAGCCCGACCCAGGGGTTTGAGCAGTTCTTC.